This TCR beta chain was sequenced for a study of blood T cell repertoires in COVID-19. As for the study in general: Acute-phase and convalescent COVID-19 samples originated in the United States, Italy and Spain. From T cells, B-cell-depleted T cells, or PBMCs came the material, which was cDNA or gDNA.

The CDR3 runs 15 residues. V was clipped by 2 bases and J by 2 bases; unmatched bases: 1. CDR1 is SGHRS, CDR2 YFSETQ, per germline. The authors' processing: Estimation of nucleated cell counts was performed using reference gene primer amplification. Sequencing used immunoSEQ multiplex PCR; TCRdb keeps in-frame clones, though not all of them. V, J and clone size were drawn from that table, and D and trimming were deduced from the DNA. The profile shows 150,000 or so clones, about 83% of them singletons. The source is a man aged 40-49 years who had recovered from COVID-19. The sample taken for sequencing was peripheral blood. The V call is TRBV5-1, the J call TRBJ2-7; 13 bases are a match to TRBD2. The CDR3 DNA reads TGCGCCAGCAGCTTAGGGACTAGCGGGGCCTACGAGCAGTACTTC. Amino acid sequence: CASSLGTSGAYEQYF.